This record concerns one T cell receptor (beta chain) sequence. Its antigen is undetermined. Individual cDNA molecules received unique molecular identifiers. MiXCR, applied by TCRdb to the 5' RACE reads, yields one record per CDR3 protein. The sample lists fewer than 130,000 distinct CDR3 sequences, about 12% occurring once. These data originate in a study of early T cells in non-severe SARS-CoV-2 infection. Study in general: Bulk RNA taken from unsorted whole blood was sequenced, leaving chains unpaired.

The study, taken as a whole, reports: Anti-spike CD8 specificities were favored by VDJdb matching, whose results missed private and CD4 specificities.

Germline CDR1 KGHSH, CDR2 LQKENI. The CDR3 sequence is 16 residues long. J lost 8 bases, V lost 3 bases, and 10 bases had no gene match. The sample here was whole blood, taken at baseline. The chain combines TRBV18 with TRBJ2-1, with 10 bases fitting TRBD1. The receptor's source is an adult who was a healthcare worker with PCR-confirmed SARS-CoV-2 infection or an uninfected control (not recorded which). This CDR3 reads CASSPSLRTGGDEQFF. The CDR3 coding sequence is TGTGCCAGCTCACCTAGCCTCCGGACAGGGGGGGATGAGCAGTTCTTC.